The T cell receptor (beta chain) under discussion was sequenced for a study of CD8 T cells in ankylosing spondylitis. Findings and limits, study-wide: Significant enrichment of disease-linked clones was reportedly seen in matched ankylosing spondylitis synovial fluid. Blood from ankylosing spondylitis patients appeared to carry a characteristic roughly 8-variant TCR beta motif.

This clonotype was recorded at least ten times. Its antigen is unidentified. There are 16 residues in the CDR3. Trimming removed 5 bases from V and 0 bases from J, with 15 bases in between. Germline V gene data show CDR1 as SGHVS and CDR2 as FNYEAQ. From the 5' RACE reads, TCRdb called clonotypes with MiXCR, one entry per CDR3 protein. The repertoire holds 200,000 or so distinct CDR3 sequences, with around a sixth as singletons. The sequenced sample consisted of blood, either unsorted or a sorted T cell fraction (not recorded which). The chain recombines TRBV7-6 with TRBJ2-3, with D possibly TRBD2 on 5 matching bases. The clonotype originates from a male donor aged 10-30 years with ankylosing spondylitis or in good health (not recorded which). Here the CDR3 DNA reads TGTGCCAGCAGCCCCACTTTTAGCGCCAGCACAGATACGCAGTATTTT. It is translated as CASSPTFSASTDTQYF. Full variable domain (missing parts from reference TRBV7-6 and TRBJ2-3): GAGVSQSPRYKVTKRGQDVALRCDPISGHVSLYWYRQALGQGPEFLTYFNYEAQQDKSGLPNDRFSAERPEGSISTLTIQRTEQRDSAMYRCASSPTFSASTDTQYFGPGTRLTVL.